The 27 T cell receptor beta chains listed next were all sequenced from one sample in a study of vaccination and CD4 T cells after COVID-19. These TCRs are of unknown antigen specificity. Treatment reported: approximately 11-day PBMC culture with coronavirus spike peptide pools or control peptides (ViraFEST assay). Gathered ahead of the COVID-19 pandemic (2011-2018) were the CD4+ T cells of the unexposed donor. Sequencing of DNA taken from cultured CD4+ T cells relied on the Oncomine TCR Beta short-read assay. TCRdb re-called the PCR reads with MiXCR, one entry per CDR3 protein. Seen here are roughly 6,500 distinct CDR3 sequences, under 65% observed once, and the top ten hold 24%. Sequenced material: CD4+ T cells from blood, cultured in vitro. These receptors were taken from a human donor in good health.

Only a few counts were recorded for this clonotype. This sequence joins TRBV20-1 and TRBJ1-6; no definite D call. The germline V gene has CDR1 DFQATT and CDR2 SNEGSKA (reference sequence). V was cut by 3 bases and J by 3 bases, with 12 bases left in between. The CDR3 runs to 15 residues. This CDR3 reads CSASDRWGYNSPLHF. The CDR3 DNA is TGCAGTGCTAGCGACCGCTGGGGCTATAATTCACCCCTCCACTTT.

CDR3 coding DNA: TGTGCCAGCAGCTCCGGACAGGGGAACTATAATTCACCCCTCCACTTT. Residues: CASSSGQGNYNSPLHF. The chain carries TRBV11-2 and TRBJ1-6, with 9 bases lining up with TRBD1. J lost 3 bases, V lost 4 bases, and 4 bases had no gene match. CDR1 SGHAT and CDR2 FQNNGV come from the germline V gene. The CDR3 sequence is 16 residues long. The full variable domain, its missing parts supplied by reference TRBV11-2 and TRBJ1-6, is EAGVAQSPRYKIIEKRQSVAFWCNPISGHATLYWYQQILGQGPKLLIQFQNNGVVDDSQLPKDRFSAERLKGVDSTLKIQPAKLEDSAVYLCASSSGQGNYNSPLHFGNGTRLTVT.

In this sample, this clonotype turned up a few times. The chain combines TRBV6-5 with TRBJ1-1; D remains ambiguous. Germline assignment: CDR1 MNHEY and CDR2 SVGAGI. CDR3 size: 13 residues. Trimming pared 2 bases from V and 3 bases from J, leaving 7 bases between. This CDR3 reads CASSYVRDTEAFF. DNA of the CDR3: TGTGCCAGCAGTTACGTTCGCGACACTGAAGCTTTCTTT.

The chain combines TRBV7-8 with TRBJ2-5, with 11 nucleotides matching TRBD2. Trimming at V came to 4 bases and at J to 1 base, leaving 5 bases not matched to a gene. There are 16 residues in the CDR3. Germline CDR1 and CDR2: SGHVS and FQNEAQ. CDR3 protein: CASSSRTSGFQETQYF. Written as DNA, the CDR3 is TGTGCCAGCAGCTCCCGGACTAGCGGGTTCCAAGAGACCCAGTACTTC.

This clonotype was seen a few times. V usage is TRBV19 and J usage is TRBJ2-5; 7 bases fit TRBD2. The V and J ends lost 3 bases and 5 bases, in that order; junction bases with no gene match: 9. CDR3 size: 15 residues. CDR1 and CDR2 from the germline V gene are LNHDA and SQIVND (reference sequence). CDR3 sequence (DNA): TGTGCCAGTAGTATGGCGGGGGTGGAAAGCGAGACCCAGTACTTC. Its translation: CASSMAGVESETQYF.

V gene TRBV6-8 combines with J gene TRBJ2-1; D is unclear. CDR1 and CDR2 from the germline V gene are MNHGY and SAAAGT. Trimming left V 7 bases short and J 9 bases short, with 10 bases between. This CDR3 has 11 amino acids. CDR3 nucleotides: TGTGCCAGCAAAAGGGTTTGTGAGCAGTTCTTC. Its translation is CASKRVCEQFF.

DNA of the CDR3: TGTGCCAGCAGTGAATGGGGACACACGAACACCGGGGAGCTGTTTTTT. It encodes CASSEWGHTNTGELFF. The chain combines TRBV6-1 with TRBJ2-2, with D perhaps matching TRBD1 (6 bases). This CDR3 has 16 residues. CDR1 and CDR2 from the germline V gene are MNHNS and SASEGT. Trimming took off 2 bases at V and 0 bases at J, with 10 bases between the two ends.

This clonotype came up a few times. V and J are TRBV6-2 or TRBV6-3 and TRBJ2-5; 7 positions agree with TRBD2. Germline CDR1 is MNHEY and CDR2 is SVGEGT. This CDR3 has 17 amino acids. With 6 bases clipped from V and 1 base from J, the junction kept 14 bases outside the gene matches. The CDR3 bases are TGTGCCAGCAGACGCAAGACTAGCCAATCCCCCCAAGAGACCCAGTACTTC. Its protein is CASRRKTSQSPQETQYF.

The CDR3 spells CASTRTLTEAFF. The CDR3 DNA sequence: TGTGCCAGCACCCGGACCCTCACTGAAGCTTTCTTT. The rearrangement joins TRBV6-1 to TRBJ1-1; D gene uncertain. Germline assignment: CDR1 MNHNS and CDR2 SASEGT. The CDR3 runs 12 residues. V shed 7 bases and J shed 4 bases, with 10 bases lying between them.

The genes are TRBV28 and TRBJ1-6, with 7 nucleotides matching TRBD1. J was trimmed by 14 bases and V by 5 bases; bases with no gene match: 12. The germline V gene has CDR1 MDHEN and CDR2 SYDVKM. CDR3 size: 14 residues. Here the CDR3 reads CASSLDRVLEALHF. The CDR3 DNA sequence: TGTGCCAGCAGTCTCGACAGGGTCCTGGAAGCCCTCCACTTT.

The chain employs TRBV5-4 and TRBJ2-5, with D perhaps assigned TRBD1 or TRBD2 (5 bases each). The CDR3 spans 13 residues. Germline loops: CDR1 SGHNT, CDR2 YYREEE (reference sequence). The CDR3 DNA reads TGTGTAACGGGGCTGCGGAATGGGGCCACCCAGTACTTC. This codes for CVTGLRNGATQYF.

In this sample, this clonotype turned up a few times. The chain has TRBV20-1 and TRBJ1-2; weak D call: TRBD1 (6 bases). Trimming removed 6 bases at V and 6 bases at J, with 20 bases between. Germline CDR1 is DFQATT and CDR2 is SNEGSKA (reference sequence). The CDR3 runs to 14 residues. The chain's CDR3 is CSAGPAWGADGYTF. The DNA for the CDR3 is TGCAGTGCCGGGCCCGCGTGGGGGGCCGATGGCTACACCTTC.

The chain couples TRBV28 to TRBJ1-5; TRBD1 might be the D (5 bases). Germline CDR1 MDHEN, CDR2 SYDVKM. V lost 6 bases to trimming and J lost 6 bases, with 21 bases between them. This CDR3 contains 16 residues. In nucleotides, the CDR3 is TGTGCCAGCAGGCGACAGCAAACCAAGCTCCGTCAGCCCCAGCATTTT. It specifies CASRRQQTKLRQPQHF.

The sample holds a few counts of this clonotype. For the CDR3, the DNA is TGTGCCAGCAGTGGTTCGGGGCAGAGCCAGCATTTT. It encodes CASSGSGQSQHF. The chain links TRBV2 to TRBJ1-5; D perhaps matches TRBD1 (5 bases). Looked up from germline, CDR1 is SNHLY and CDR2 is FYNNEI. The CDR3 covers 12 residues. V dropped 4 bases and J dropped 12 bases, with 13 bases sitting between them. Together with reference TRBV2 and TRBJ1-5, the CDR3 gives the full variable domain: EPEVTQTPSHQVTQMGQEVILRCVPISNHLYFYWYRQILGQKVEFLVSFYNNEISEKSEIFDDQFSVERPDGSNFTLKIRSTKLEDSAMYFCASSGSGQSQHFGDGTRLSIL.

This clonotype appeared a single time. This chain uses TRBV4-1 with TRBJ1-1; D remains unclear. In germline, CDR1 is MGHRA, CDR2 YSYEKL. The CDR3 is 15 amino acids. V was trimmed by 1 base and J by 4 bases, leaving 13 bases between them. CDR3 residues: CASSQVGGRGTEAFF. The CDR3 region has the DNA TGCGCCAGCAGCCAAGTCGGAGGACGGGGCACTGAAGCTTTCTTT.

A few counts support this clonotype. The J gene is TRBJ1-5, the V gene TRBV20-1, with D possibly TRBD1 on 6 matching bases. Deletions cut 4 bases from V and 0 bases from J, with 13 bases between. CDR1 DFQATT and CDR2 SNEGSKA come from the germline V gene (reference sequence). This CDR3 has 15 amino acids. The CDR3 spells CSANRQAGSNQPQHF. The CDR3 DNA reads TGCAGTGCTAATAGACAGGCGGGTAGCAATCAGCCCCAGCATTTT.

The J gene is TRBJ1-2, the V gene TRBV6-1; 8 nucleotides match TRBD1. CDR1 is MNHNS, CDR2 SASEGT, per germline. The V and J ends lost 7 bases and 8 bases, in that order; junction bases with no gene match: 3. The CDR3 runs to 11 residues. CDR3 residues: CASTGQGGYTF. Written as DNA, the CDR3 is TGTGCCAGCACCGGACAGGGAGGCTACACCTTC.

The J gene is TRBJ1-2, the V gene TRBV24-1, with 10 bases identical to TRBD1. V lost 5 bases, J lost 8 bases, and 13 bases stayed unmatched. Germline values: CDR1 KGHDR, CDR2 SFDVKD. CDR3 length: 16 amino acids. The DNA of the CDR3 is TGTGCCACCAGTGCCGCCTCGGGACAGGGGTACGGAGGCTACACCTTC. Translation gives CATSAASGQGYGGYTF.

This clonotype was picked up one time. This rearrangement joins TRBV12-3 or TRBV12-4 to TRBJ2-5; D not resolved. Trimming shortened V by 2 bases and J by 1 base, and 17 bases separated the two germline ends. The CDR3 is 17 amino acids. CDR3 protein: CASSLLGRSGIQETQYF. CDR3 nucleotides: TGTGCCAGCAGTTTATTGGGCCGCAGTGGGATCCAAGAGACCCAGTACTTC.

By share of the sample, this clonotype is large (0.1 to 1%). The J gene is TRBJ2-2, the V gene TRBV10-3; no clear D. CDR3 length: 12 residues. Germline V gene sequence: CDR1 ENHRY, CDR2 SYGVKD. The ends were cut back, 7 bases at V and 7 bases at J, with 10 bases in the middle. The CDR3 is CAIKGSGGELFF. DNA of the CDR3: TGTGCCATCAAAGGTTCAGGCGGGGAGCTGTTTTTT.

The V call is TRBV20-1, the J call TRBJ1-1; D gene ambiguous. Germline CDR1 DFQATT, CDR2 SNEGSKA (reference sequence). The germline V and J ends were trimmed by 6 bases and 0 bases, with 8 bases remaining between them. This CDR3 spans 12 amino acids. CDR3 bases: TGCAGTGCAGACTGGGTGAACACTGAAGCTTTCTTT. Translated: CSADWVNTEAFF.

The rearrangement links TRBV4-1 to TRBJ1-5, with D maybe TRBD1 (5 bases). The CDR3 is 17 amino acids. With 2 bases removed from V and 2 bases from J, the gap between germline ends came to 16 bases. CDR1 is MGHRA, CDR2 YSYEKL, per germline. The DNA of the CDR3 is TGCGCCAGCAGCCAAACCCTAGTGAGGGGCCGCAATCAGCCCCAGCATTTT. Translated, it gives CASSQTLVRGRNQPQHF.

CDR3 loop: CASSLNSVNTGELFF. The CDR3 DNA reads as TGTGCCAGCAGCTTAAACAGCGTAAACACCGGGGAGCTGTTTTTT. The chain uses TRBV7-2 and TRBJ2-2; D uncertain. CDR1 and CDR2 from the germline V gene are SGHTA and FQGNSA. V was trimmed by 2 bases and J by 2 bases, leaving 9 bases between them. The CDR3 totals 15 residues.

This CDR3 is CASQYRGTGTEAFF. The CDR3 coding sequence is TGTGCCAGTCAATACAGGGGAACGGGGACTGAAGCTTTCTTT. This rearrangement joins TRBV19 to TRBJ1-1, with 7 positions matching TRBD1. Germline-derived CDR1 and CDR2 are LNHDA and SQIVND (reference sequence). The CDR3 sequence is 14 residues long. V trimming: 8 bases; J trimming: 5 bases; junction bases outside the gene matches: 11.

The chain recombines TRBV20-1 with TRBJ1-6, with D maybe TRBD1 (6 bases). Trimming removed 1 base from V and 6 bases from J, with 10 bases in between. Germline-derived CDR1 and CDR2 are DFQATT and SNEGSKA (reference sequence). CDR3 length: 14 amino acids. CDR3 in DNA: TGCAGTGCTAGAGGGGGGCGGATTAATTCACCCCTCCACTTT. Translation gives CSARGGRINSPLHF.

This clonotype came up a few times. The chain links TRBV6-2 or TRBV6-3 to TRBJ2-5; 15 bases agree with TRBD2. V was clipped by 6 bases and J by 5 bases; unmatched bases: 13. CDR1 is MNHEY and CDR2 is SVGEGT in the germline V gene. This CDR3 is 18 amino acids long. CDR3 DNA: TGTGCCAGCAGCCCCCTCTTTGGACTAGCGGGGGGGCAGGAGACCCAGTACTTC. This translates into CASSPLFGLAGGQETQYF.

This clonotype was recorded only once. This rearrangement joins TRBV28 to TRBJ1-2; the D is unclear. The CDR3 runs 13 residues. Deletions cut 6 bases from V and 0 bases from J, with 8 bases between. Germline-derived CDR1 and CDR2 are MDHEN and SYDVKM. CDR3 loop: CASSTTTNYGYTF. CDR3 sequence (DNA): TGTGCCAGCAGCACGACAACTAACTATGGCTACACCTTC.